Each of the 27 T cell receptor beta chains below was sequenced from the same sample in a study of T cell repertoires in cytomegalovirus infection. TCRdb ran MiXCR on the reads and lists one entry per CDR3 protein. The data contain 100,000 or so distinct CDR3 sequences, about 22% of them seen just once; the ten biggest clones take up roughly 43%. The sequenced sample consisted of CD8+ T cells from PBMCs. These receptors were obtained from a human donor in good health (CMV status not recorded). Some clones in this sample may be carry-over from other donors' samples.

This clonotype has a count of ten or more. CDR3 coding DNA: TGTGCCAGCAGCTTAGGACAGGGGGCTGGAAACACCATATATTTT. Translation: CASSLGQGAGNTIYF. This chain connects TRBV7-2 to TRBJ1-3; 9 nucleotides match TRBD1. The germline V gene encodes CDR1 SGHTA and CDR2 FQGNSA. The CDR3 is 15 residues long. The trim removed 1 base at V and 2 bases at J, leaving 0 bases unmatched.

CDR3 loop: CASSPGLAGPGGETQYF. For the CDR3, the DNA is TGTGCCAGCAGCCCGGGACTAGCGGGACCAGGAGGCGAGACCCAGTACTTC. This chain connects TRBV14 to TRBJ2-5; 13 bases align to TRBD2. The germline V gene encodes CDR1 SGHDN and CDR2 FVKESK. V trimming: 4 bases; J trimming: 5 bases; junction bases outside the gene matches: 10. The CDR3 sequence is 17 residues long.

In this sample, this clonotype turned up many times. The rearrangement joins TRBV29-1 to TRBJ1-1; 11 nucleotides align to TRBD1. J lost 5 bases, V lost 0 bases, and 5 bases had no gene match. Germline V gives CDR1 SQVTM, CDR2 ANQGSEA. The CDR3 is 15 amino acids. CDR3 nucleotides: TGCAGCGTTGAAGAGCCCGGACAGGGGGCGACTGAAGCTTTCTTT. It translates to CSVEEPGQGATEAFF. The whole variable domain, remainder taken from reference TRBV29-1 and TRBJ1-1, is SAVISQKPSRDICQRGTSLTIQCQVDSQVTMMFWYRQQPGQSLTLIATANQGSEATYESGFVIDKFPISRPNLTFSTLTVSNMSPEDSSIYLCSVEEPGQGATEAFFGQGTRLTVV.

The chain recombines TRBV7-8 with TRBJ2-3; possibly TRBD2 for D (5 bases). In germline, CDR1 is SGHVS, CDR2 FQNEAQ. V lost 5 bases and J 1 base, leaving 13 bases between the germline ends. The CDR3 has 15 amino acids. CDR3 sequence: CASSPAALGTDTQYF. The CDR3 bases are TGTGCCAGCAGCCCCGCCGCACTAGGCACAGATACGCAGTATTTT.

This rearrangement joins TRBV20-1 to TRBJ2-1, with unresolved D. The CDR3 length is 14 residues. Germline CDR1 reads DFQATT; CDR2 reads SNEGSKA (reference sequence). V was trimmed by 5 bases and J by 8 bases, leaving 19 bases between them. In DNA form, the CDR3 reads TGCAGTGCTTCGGGCCCTGCGGTGCTCGATGAGCAGTTCTTC. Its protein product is CSASGPAVLDEQFF.

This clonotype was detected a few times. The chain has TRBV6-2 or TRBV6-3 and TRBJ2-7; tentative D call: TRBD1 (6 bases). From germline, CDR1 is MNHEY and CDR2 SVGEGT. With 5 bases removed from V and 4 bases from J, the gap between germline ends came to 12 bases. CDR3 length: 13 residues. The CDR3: CASSLPGVYEQYF. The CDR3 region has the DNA TGTGCCAGCAGTCTCCCAGGGGTTTACGAGCAGTACTTC.

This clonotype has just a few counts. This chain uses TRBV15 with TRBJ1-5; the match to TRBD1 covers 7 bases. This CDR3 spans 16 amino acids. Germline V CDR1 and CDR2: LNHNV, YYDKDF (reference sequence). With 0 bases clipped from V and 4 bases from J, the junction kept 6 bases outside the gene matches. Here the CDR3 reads CATSRDGSGGNQPQHF. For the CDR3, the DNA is TGTGCCACCAGCAGAGATGGTTCAGGGGGGAATCAGCCCCAGCATTTT.

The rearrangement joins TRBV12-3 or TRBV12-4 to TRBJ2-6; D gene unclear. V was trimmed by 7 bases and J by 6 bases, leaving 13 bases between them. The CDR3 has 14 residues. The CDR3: CASTPSLVANVLTF. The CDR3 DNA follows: TGTGCCAGCACCCCCTCACTGGTGGCCAACGTCCTGACTTTC.

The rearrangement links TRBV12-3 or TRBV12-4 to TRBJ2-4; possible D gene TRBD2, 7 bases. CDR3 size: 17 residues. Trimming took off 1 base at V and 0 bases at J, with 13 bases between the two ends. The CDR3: CASSLGGGLLAKNIQYF. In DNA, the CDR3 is TGTGCCAGCAGTTTAGGCGGGGGCCTTCTAGCCAAAAACATTCAGTACTTC.

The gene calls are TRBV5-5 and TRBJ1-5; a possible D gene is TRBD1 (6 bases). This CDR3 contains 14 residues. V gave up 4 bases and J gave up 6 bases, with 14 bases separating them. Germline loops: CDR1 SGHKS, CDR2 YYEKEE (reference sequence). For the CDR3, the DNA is TGTGCCAGCAGCCGATCAGGGGTCGCTCAGCCCCAGCATTTT. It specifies CASSRSGVAQPQHF.

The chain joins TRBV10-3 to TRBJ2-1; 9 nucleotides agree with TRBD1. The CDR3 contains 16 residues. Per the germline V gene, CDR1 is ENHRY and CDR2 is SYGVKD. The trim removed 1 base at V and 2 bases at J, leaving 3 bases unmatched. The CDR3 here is CAISEWDREPYNEQFF. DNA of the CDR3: TGTGCCATCAGTGAGTGGGACAGGGAGCCCTACAATGAGCAGTTCTTC.

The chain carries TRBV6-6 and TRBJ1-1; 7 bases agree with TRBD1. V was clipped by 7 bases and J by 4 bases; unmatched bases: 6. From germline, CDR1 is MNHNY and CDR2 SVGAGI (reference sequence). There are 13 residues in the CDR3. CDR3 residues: CASTTGPGTEAFF. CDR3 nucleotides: TGTGCCAGCACGACAGGGCCAGGCACTGAAGCTTTCTTT.

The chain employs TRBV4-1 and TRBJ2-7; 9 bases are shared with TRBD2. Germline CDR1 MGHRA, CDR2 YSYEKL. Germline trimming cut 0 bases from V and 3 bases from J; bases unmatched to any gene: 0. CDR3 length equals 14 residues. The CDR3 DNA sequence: TGCGCCAGCAGCCAAGATAGCGGGGGCTACGAGCAGTACTTC. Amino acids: CASSQDSGGYEQYF.

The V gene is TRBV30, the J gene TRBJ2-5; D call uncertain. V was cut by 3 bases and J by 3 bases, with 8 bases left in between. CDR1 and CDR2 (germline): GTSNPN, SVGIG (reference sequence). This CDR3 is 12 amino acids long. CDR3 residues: CAWRELEETQYF. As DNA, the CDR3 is TGTGCCTGGAGAGAACTCGAAGAGACCCAGTACTTC.

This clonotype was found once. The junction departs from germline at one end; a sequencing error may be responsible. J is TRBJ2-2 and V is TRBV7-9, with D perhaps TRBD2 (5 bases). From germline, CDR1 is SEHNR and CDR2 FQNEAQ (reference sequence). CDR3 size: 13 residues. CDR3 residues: CSSGVFNTGELFF. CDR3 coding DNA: TGCAGTTCCGGGGTGTTTAACACCGGGGAGCTGTTTTTT.

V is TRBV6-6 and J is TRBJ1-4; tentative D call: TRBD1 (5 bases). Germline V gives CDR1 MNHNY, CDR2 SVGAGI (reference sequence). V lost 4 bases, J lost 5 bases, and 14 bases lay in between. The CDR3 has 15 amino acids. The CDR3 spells CASSFPGTANEKLFF. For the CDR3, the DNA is TGTGCCAGCAGTTTCCCCGGGACGGCCAATGAAAAACTGTTTTTT.

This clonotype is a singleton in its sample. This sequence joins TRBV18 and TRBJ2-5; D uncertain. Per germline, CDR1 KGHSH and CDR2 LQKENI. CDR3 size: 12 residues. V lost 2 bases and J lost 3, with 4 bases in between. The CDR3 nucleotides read TGTGCCAGCTCACCATTCGAAGAGACCCAGTACTTC. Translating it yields CASSPFEETQYF.

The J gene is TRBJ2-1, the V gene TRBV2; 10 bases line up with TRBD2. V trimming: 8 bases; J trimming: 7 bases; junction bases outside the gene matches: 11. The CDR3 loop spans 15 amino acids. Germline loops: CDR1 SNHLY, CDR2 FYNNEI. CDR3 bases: TGTGCCAGCCGGGGAGATAGCGGGAGGAGGAATGAGCAGTTCTTC. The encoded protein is CASRGDSGRRNEQFF.

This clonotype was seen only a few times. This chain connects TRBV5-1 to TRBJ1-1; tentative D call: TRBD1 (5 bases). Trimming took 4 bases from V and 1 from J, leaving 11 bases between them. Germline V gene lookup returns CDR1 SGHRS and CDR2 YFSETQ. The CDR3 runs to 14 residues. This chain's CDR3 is CASSANTGNTEAFF. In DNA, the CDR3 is TGCGCCAGCAGCGCGAATACAGGGAACACTGAAGCTTTCTTT. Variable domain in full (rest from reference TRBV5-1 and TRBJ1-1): KAGVTQTPRYLIKTRGQQVTLSCSPISGHRSVSWYQQTPGQGLQFLFEYFSETQRNKGNFPGRFSGRQFSNSRSEMNVSTLELGDSALYLCASSANTGNTEAFFGQGTRLTVV.

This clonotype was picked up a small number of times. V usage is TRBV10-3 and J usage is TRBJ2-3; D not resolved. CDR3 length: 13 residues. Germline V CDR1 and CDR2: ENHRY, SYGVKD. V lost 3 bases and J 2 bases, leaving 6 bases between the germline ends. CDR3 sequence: CAISDVSTDTQYF. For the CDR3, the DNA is TGTGCCATCAGTGACGTCTCCACAGATACGCAGTATTTT.

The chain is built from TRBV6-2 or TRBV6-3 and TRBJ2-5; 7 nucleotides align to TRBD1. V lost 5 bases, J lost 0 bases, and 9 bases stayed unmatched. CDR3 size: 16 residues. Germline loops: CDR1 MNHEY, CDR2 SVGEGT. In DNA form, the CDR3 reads TGTGCCAGCAGTCCACACGTAGACAGGGACCAAGAGACCCAGTACTTC. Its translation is CASSPHVDRDQETQYF.

CDR3 protein: CASSLWGQGNTGELFF. The CDR3 DNA sequence: TGTGCCAGCAGTTTGTGGGGACAGGGAAACACCGGGGAGCTGTTTTTT. The chain uses TRBV12-3 or TRBV12-4 and TRBJ2-2, with 9 bases that match TRBD1. This CDR3 region has 16 residues. V was pared by 3 bases and J by 2 bases, with 4 bases of the junction left unmatched.

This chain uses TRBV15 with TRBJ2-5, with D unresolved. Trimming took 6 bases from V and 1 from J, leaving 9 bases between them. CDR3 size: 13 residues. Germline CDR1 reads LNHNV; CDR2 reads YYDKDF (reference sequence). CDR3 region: CATRIQSQETQYF. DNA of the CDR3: TGTGCCACCAGGATACAGAGCCAAGAGACCCAGTACTTC.

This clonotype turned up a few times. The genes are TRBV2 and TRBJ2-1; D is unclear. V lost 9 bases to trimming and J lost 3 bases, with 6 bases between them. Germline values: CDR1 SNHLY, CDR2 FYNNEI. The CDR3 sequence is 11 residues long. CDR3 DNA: TGTGCCAGTTTGGTCTACAATGAGCAGTTCTTC. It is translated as CASLVYNEQFF.

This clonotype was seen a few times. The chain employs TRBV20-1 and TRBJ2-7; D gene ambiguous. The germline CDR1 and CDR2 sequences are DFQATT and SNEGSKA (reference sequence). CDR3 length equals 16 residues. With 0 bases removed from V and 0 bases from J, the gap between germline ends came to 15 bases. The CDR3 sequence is CSARERSVSISYEQYF. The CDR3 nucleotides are TGCAGTGCTAGAGAGCGGTCGGTATCGATCTCCTACGAGCAGTACTTC.

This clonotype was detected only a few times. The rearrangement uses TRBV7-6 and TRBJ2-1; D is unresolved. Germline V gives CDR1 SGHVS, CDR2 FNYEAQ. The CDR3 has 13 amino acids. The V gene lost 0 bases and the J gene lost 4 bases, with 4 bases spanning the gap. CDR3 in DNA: TGTGCCAGCAGCTTAGCCTCATACAATGAGCAGTTCTTC. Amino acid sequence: CASSLASYNEQFF.

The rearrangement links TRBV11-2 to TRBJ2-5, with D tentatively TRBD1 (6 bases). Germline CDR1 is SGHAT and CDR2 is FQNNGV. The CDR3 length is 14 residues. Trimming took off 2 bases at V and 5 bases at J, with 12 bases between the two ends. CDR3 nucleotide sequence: TGTGCCAGCAGCTTACGTAACAGGGTCGAGACCCAGTACTTC. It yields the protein CASSLRNRVETQYF.